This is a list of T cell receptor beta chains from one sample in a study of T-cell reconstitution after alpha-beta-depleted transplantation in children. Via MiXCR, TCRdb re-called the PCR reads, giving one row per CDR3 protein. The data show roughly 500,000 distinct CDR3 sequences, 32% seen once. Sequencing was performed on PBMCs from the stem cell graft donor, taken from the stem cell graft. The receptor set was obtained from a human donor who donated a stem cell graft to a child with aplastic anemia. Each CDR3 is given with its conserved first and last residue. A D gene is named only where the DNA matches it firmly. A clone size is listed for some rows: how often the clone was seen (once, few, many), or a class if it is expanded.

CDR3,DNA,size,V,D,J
CAWREQGASNQPQHF,TGTGCCTGGAGGGAACAGGGGGCAAGCAATCAGCCCCAGCATTTT,-,TRBV30,TRBD1,TRBJ1-5
CASTTGLGTGELFF,TGTGCCAGCACGACAGGGTTGGGCACCGGGGAGCTGTTTTTT,-,TRBV27,TRBD1,TRBJ2-2
CASSAGSEQFF,TGTGCCAGCAGCGCCGGAAGTGAGCAGTTCTTC,many,TRBV13,-,TRBJ2-1
CASSEGGTGNEQFF,TGTGCCAGCAGTGAAGGCGGGACAGGGAATGAGCAGTTCTTC,-,TRBV6-1,TRBD1,TRBJ2-1
CASSARQASSYNEQFF,TGCGCCAGCAGCGCCCGACAGGCTAGCTCCTACAATGAGCAGTTCTTC,-,TRBV5-1,-,TRBJ2-1
CASSPGQGLRYGYTF,TGTGCCAGCAGCCCAGGACAGGGGCTTAGGTATGGCTACACCTTC,-,TRBV5-4,TRBD1,TRBJ1-2
CASSLIVQGSRNEKLFF,TGTGCCAGCAGCTTAATTGTTCAGGGCAGCCGTAATGAAAAACTGTTTTTT,few,TRBV7-6,-,TRBJ1-4
CASSPLAGTGELFF,TGTGCCAGCTCACCACTCGCAGGCACCGGGGAGCTGTTTTTT,-,TRBV18,-,TRBJ2-2
CASSTSGRSDNEQFF,TGCGCCAGCAGCACTAGCGGGAGGTCTGACAATGAGCAGTTCTTC,-,TRBV5-1,TRBD2,TRBJ2-1
CASTQSGRAETDTQYF,TGTGCCAGTACACAGAGCGGGAGGGCCGAGACAGATACGCAGTATTTT,-,TRBV9,TRBD2,TRBJ2-3
CASRLKGAGSVEQFF,TGTGCAAGTCGCTTGAAAGGGGCAGGGAGCGTTGAGCAGTTCTTC,few,TRBV12-2,-,TRBJ2-1
CSVGLTVTPGELFF,TGCAGCGTTGGCCTCACTGTAACGCCCGGGGAGCTGTTTTTT,few,TRBV29-1,-,TRBJ2-2
CSVSGHGNTEAFF,TGCAGCGTCTCGGGACACGGGAACACTGAAGCTTTCTTT,-,TRBV29-1,-,TRBJ1-1
CASSPKGDAREKADHLYGYTF,TGTGCCAGCAGCCCAAAAGGCGACGCGAGAGAAAAGGCCGATCATCTCTATGGCTACACCTTC,-,TRBV9,-,TRBJ1-2
CASTLRGDEQYF,TGTGCCAGCACCCTCAGGGGGGACGAGCAGTACTTC,-,TRBV27,-,TRBJ2-7
CAINFGSLMGTDTQYF,TGTGCCATCAATTTCGGGAGCCTAATGGGTACAGATACGCAGTATTTT,few,TRBV10-3,-,TRBJ2-3